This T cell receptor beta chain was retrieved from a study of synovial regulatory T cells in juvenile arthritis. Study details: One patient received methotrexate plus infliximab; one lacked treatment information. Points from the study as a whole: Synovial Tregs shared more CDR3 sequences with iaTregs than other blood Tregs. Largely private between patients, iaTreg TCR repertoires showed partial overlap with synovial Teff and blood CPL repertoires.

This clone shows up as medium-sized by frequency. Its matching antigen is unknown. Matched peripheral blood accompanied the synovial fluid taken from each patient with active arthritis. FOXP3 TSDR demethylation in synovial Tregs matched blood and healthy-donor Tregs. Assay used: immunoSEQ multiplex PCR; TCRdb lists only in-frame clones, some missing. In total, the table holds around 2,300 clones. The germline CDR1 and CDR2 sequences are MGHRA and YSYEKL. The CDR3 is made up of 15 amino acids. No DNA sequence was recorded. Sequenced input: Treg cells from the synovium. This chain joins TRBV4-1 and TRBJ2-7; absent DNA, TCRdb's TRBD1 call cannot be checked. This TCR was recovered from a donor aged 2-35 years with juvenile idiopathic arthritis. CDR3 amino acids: CASSQERQGNGEQYF.